The 19 T cell receptor beta chains presented below share a single source sample, sequenced in a study of blood T cell repertoires in COVID-19. Sequencing was performed with immunoSEQ multiplex PCR; in TCRdb, only in-frame clones are kept and a portion is missing. Altogether about 88,000 clones are present, more than 75% being singletons, with the ten largest covering 20% to 30%. Specimen: peripheral blood. The receptors were sampled from a human donor in a cohort sampled during active COVID-19.

The V gene is TRBV6-5, the J gene TRBJ2-7, with 10 bases identical to TRBD1. CDR1 and CDR2 (germline): MNHEY, SVGAGI. After removal of 7 bases from V and 4 bases from J, the junction contained 10 bases not matched to a gene. The CDR3 has 15 residues. The CDR3 nucleotides are TGTGCCAGCACCACCCGGGACAGGGGCAGGTACGAGCAGTACTTC. The encoded protein is CASTTRDRGRYEQYF.

The chain links TRBV14 to TRBJ2-5, with 7 bases matching TRBD1. V was pared by 4 bases and J by 4 bases, with 6 bases of the junction left unmatched. There are 14 residues in the CDR3. Germline assignment: CDR1 SGHDN and CDR2 FVKESK. CDR3: CASSPRTGGETQYF. The CDR3 DNA follows: TGTGCCAGCAGCCCGCGGACAGGTGGAGAGACCCAGTACTTC.

The J gene is TRBJ2-7, the V gene TRBV20-1; D possibly corresponds to TRBD1 (5 bases). V lost 3 bases, J lost 6 bases, and 9 bases lay in between. There are 11 residues in the CDR3. Per germline, CDR1 DFQATT and CDR2 SNEGSKA (reference sequence). CDR3 in amino acids: CSASIRAEQYF. The CDR3 coding sequence is TGCAGTGCTAGTATCAGGGCCGAGCAGTACTTC.

V usage is TRBV12-2 and J usage is TRBJ2-1; the D call in the table, TRBD2, was not verified against the DNA. TRBV12-2 constitutes a pseudogene. This CDR3 has 15 residues. The CDR3 sequence is CASRRGLAVYNEQFF. The CDR3 region has the DNA TGTGCAAGTCGCCGAGGACTAGCGGTATACAATGAGCAGTTCTTC.

The CDR3 sequence: CASSQSGQGTSPLHF. CDR3 coding DNA: TGTGCCAGCAGCCAATCGGGACAGGGTACTTCACCCCTCCACTTT. The rearrangement links TRBV3-1 (or the pseudogene TRBV3-2) to TRBJ1-6, with 9 positions matching TRBD1. CDR1 is LGHDT, CDR2 YNNKEL, per germline (reference sequence). The junction had 5 bases not matched to a gene; V was cut back by 2 bases and J by 9 bases. The CDR3 is 15 residues long.

The chain carries TRBV4-1 and TRBJ1-2; D uncertain. Trimming removed 0 bases at V and 0 bases at J, with 8 bases between. The CDR3 runs to 15 residues. Germline CDR1 is MGHRA and CDR2 is YSYEKL. This chain's CDR3 is CASSQDVQANYGYTF. The CDR3 bases are TGCGCCAGCAGCCAAGATGTACAAGCTAACTATGGCTACACCTTC.

V usage is TRBV12-3 or TRBV12-4 and J usage is TRBJ2-2, with TRBD1 matching 7 bases. V was clipped by 6 bases and J by 6 bases; unmatched bases: 4. The CDR3 extends over 13 amino acids. CDR3 amino acids: CASRSGQAGELFF. Written as DNA, the CDR3 is TGTGCCAGCAGATCAGGACAGGCCGGGGAGCTGTTTTTT.

J is TRBJ2-3 and V is TRBV5-6; 9 nucleotides match TRBD1. Germline V gene data show CDR1 as SGHDT and CDR2 as YYEEEE. The CDR3 contains 16 residues. Trimming at V came to 2 bases and at J to 0 bases, leaving 4 bases not matched to a gene. The CDR3 is CASSFSGTGSTDTQYF. CDR3 DNA sequence: TGTGCCAGCAGCTTCTCCGGGACAGGGAGCACAGATACGCAGTATTTT.

The rearrangement uses TRBV7-9 and TRBJ2-3; TRBD2 matches at 12 bases. Unmatched junction bases numbered 20, after V lost 5 bases and J lost 5 bases. Per germline, CDR1 SEHNR and CDR2 FQNEAQ (reference sequence). This CDR3 is built from 20 residues. CDR3 sequence: CASSRGQGPRTSGTVDTQYF. DNA of the CDR3: TGTGCCAGCAGCAGGGGCCAGGGGCCGAGGACTAGCGGGACGGTAGATACGCAGTATTTT.

This clone was counted a single time. V is TRBV6-6 and J is TRBJ2-1, with D possibly matching TRBD1 (5 bases). CDR3 length: 15 amino acids. Germline CDR1 reads MNHNY; CDR2 reads SVGAGI (reference sequence). Trimming stripped 2 bases from V and 4 bases from J, with 12 bases between. The CDR3 protein is CASSYQQVLYNEQFF. The CDR3 region has the DNA TGTGCCAGCAGTTACCAACAGGTTCTGTACAATGAGCAGTTCTTC.

This chain connects TRBV19 to TRBJ2-7, with 8 bases fitting TRBD1. Germline V lookup: CDR1 LNHDA, CDR2 SQIVND (reference sequence). CDR3 length equals 13 residues. Germline trimming cut 6 bases from V and 10 bases from J; bases unmatched to any gene: 11. The CDR3 region has the DNA TGTGCCAGTAGGGAGGGACAGGAGATCGAACAGTACTTC. Translated: CASREGQEIEQYF.

The chain joins TRBV5-6 to TRBJ2-5; the D gene is possibly TRBD1 (6 bases). The CDR3 runs 14 residues. Trimming pared 0 bases from V and 5 bases from J, leaving 11 bases between. Germline-derived CDR1 and CDR2 are SGHDT and YYEEEE. The CDR3 DNA follows: TGTGCCAGCAGCTTGGTACAGGGTGGGGAGACCCAGTACTTC. Translating it yields CASSLVQGGETQYF.

This rearrangement joins TRBV5-5 to TRBJ2-5; TRBD2 matches 11 bases. This CDR3 has 19 residues. The trim removed 0 bases at V and 1 base at J, leaving 11 bases unmatched. The germline gives CDR1 SGHKS, CDR2 YYEKEE (reference sequence). The CDR3 bases are TGTGCCAGCAGCTTGGAAGTAGCGGGGGGGCGAGGTCCCCAAGAGACCCAGTACTTC. This translates into CASSLEVAGGRGPQETQYF.

This rearrangement joins TRBV11-3 to TRBJ2-1, with 11 bases matching TRBD2. The CDR3 spans 16 residues. Germline CDR1 reads SGHNT; CDR2 reads YENEEA. After removal of 5 bases from V and 6 bases from J, the junction contained 9 bases not matched to a gene. The CDR3 loop is CASSPTGTSGSNEQFF. The CDR3 DNA sequence: TGTGCCAGCAGCCCAACTGGGACTAGCGGATCCAATGAGCAGTTCTTC. The full variable domain, its missing parts supplied by reference TRBV11-3 and TRBJ2-1, is EAGVVQSPRYKIIEKKQPVAFWCNPISGHNTLYWYLQNLGQGPELLIRYENEEAVDDSQLPKDRFSAERLKGVDSTLKIQPAELGDSAVYLCASSPTGTSGSNEQFFGPGTRLTVL.

The V gene is TRBV5-1, the J gene TRBJ1-4, with D possibly TRBD1 on 5 matching bases. CDR1 and CDR2 (germline): SGHRS, YFSETQ. The CDR3 is 15 amino acids. With 0 bases removed from V and 2 bases from J, the gap between germline ends came to 8 bases. The CDR3 protein is CASSLVGHTNEKLFF. The CDR3 bases are TGCGCCAGCAGCTTGGTTGGACACACTAATGAAAAACTGTTTTTT. The complete variable domain, with remaining parts taken from reference TRBV5-1 and TRBJ1-4, reads KAGVTQTPRYLIKTRGQQVTLSCSPISGHRSVSWYQQTPGQGLQFLFEYFSETQRNKGNFPGRFSGRQFSNSRSEMNVSTLELGDSALYLCASSLVGHTNEKLFFGSGTQLSVL.

This clone came up a few times. The genes are TRBV19 and TRBJ1-5, with 11 bases that match TRBD1. From germline, CDR1 is LNHDA and CDR2 SQIVND (reference sequence). After removal of 4 bases from V and 6 bases from J, the junction contained 5 bases not matched to a gene. The CDR3 is made up of 15 amino acids. The CDR3 DNA follows: TGTGCCAGTAGTACCGGGACAGGGGGTAGTCAGCCCCAGCATTTT. Its protein is CASSTGTGGSQPQHF.

V usage is TRBV30 and J usage is TRBJ2-7; 7 nucleotides agree with TRBD2. CDR3 length: 14 amino acids. V dropped 0 bases and J dropped 4; count of bases not matched to a gene: 6. In germline, CDR1 is GTSNPN, CDR2 SVGIG (reference sequence). Written as DNA, the CDR3 is TGTGCCTGGAGTGTTACCCGGGGGGAGTACGAGCAGTACTTC. Translating gives CAWSVTRGEYEQYF.

The chain carries TRBV7-9 and TRBJ1-1; 7 positions match TRBD1. The V segment lost 4 bases and the J segment 3 bases; nucleotides outside the gene matches: 5. CDR1 and CDR2 (germline): SEHNR, FQNEAQ (reference sequence). This CDR3 region has 14 residues. CDR3 in DNA: TGTGCCAGCAGCTCCCGAGGGGGCGACACTGAAGCTTTCTTT. This encodes CASSSRGGDTEAFF.

The chain is built from TRBV10-3 and TRBJ1-5; D unresolved. Germline values: CDR1 ENHRY, CDR2 SYGVKD. The V end lost 10 bases, the J end lost 5 bases, and 15 bases lay between the germline ends. The CDR3 extends over 13 amino acids. The CDR3 DNA is TGTGCCAACTCCTTGGGCCCCTATCAGCCCCAGCATTTT. Residues: CANSLGPYQPQHF.